A single sample gave rise to the 30 T cell receptor beta chains below, sequenced in a study of cytomegalovirus exposure and HLA in healthy donors. Primers included in the PCR were 60 Vbeta and 13 Jbeta primers. Profiling relied on immunoSEQ multiplex PCR, and the TCRdb table lists in-frame clones only, not all of them. Here the sample spans about 170,000 clones, under 85% being singletons. The sequenced sample consisted of PBMCs. The source is a human donor in good health.

The chain links TRBV7-9 to TRBJ1-2, with TRBD1 matching 7 bases. The trim removed 5 bases at V and 2 bases at J, leaving 8 bases unmatched. The V gene's germline CDR1 is SEHNR and CDR2 FQNEAQ (reference sequence). The CDR3 contains 15 residues. The DNA of the CDR3 is TGTGCCAGCAGCCCCCGACAGGGTCCCAACTATGGCTACACCTTC. Its protein is CASSPRQGPNYGYTF.

This clone was seen a single time. J is TRBJ2-1 and V is TRBV4-3, with D possibly TRBD1 on 5 matching bases. V lost 0 bases to trimming and J lost 9 bases, with 12 bases between them. CDR1 LGHNA and CDR2 YSLEER come from the germline V gene. The CDR3 loop spans 14 amino acids. The CDR3 region has the DNA TGCGCCAGCAGCCAAGATAGGGGCTGGGTTGAGCAGTTCTTC. Amino acids: CASSQDRGWVEQFF.

The chain recombines TRBV9 with TRBJ1-3; D is uncertain. The CDR3 extends over 14 amino acids. The V and J ends lost 0 bases and 1 base respectively, with 5 bases between them. Germline V lookup: CDR1 SGDLS, CDR2 YYNGEE. CDR3 bases: TGTGCCAGCAGCGTAGCCAGGTCTGGAAACACCATATATTTT. This codes for CASSVARSGNTIYF. Combining the CDR3 with reference TRBV9 and TRBJ1-3 gives the whole variable domain DSGVTQTPKHLITATGQRVTLRCSPRSGDLSVYWYQQSLDQGLQFLIQYYNGEERAKGNILERFSAQQFPDLHSELNLSSLELGDSALYFCASSVARSGNTIYFGEGSWLTVV.

In this sample, this clone turned up a few times. This chain uses TRBV27 with TRBJ1-2; no clear D. In germline, CDR1 is MNHEY, CDR2 SMNVEV (reference sequence). The CDR3 runs 14 residues. With 1 base removed from V and 0 bases from J, the gap between germline ends came to 6 bases. CDR3 in DNA: TGTGCCAGCAGTTTATTCCCAGCTAACTATGGCTACACCTTC. Translated: CASSLFPANYGYTF.

The chain has TRBV13 and TRBJ1-6, with 9 bases identical to TRBD1. The CDR3 has 15 residues. With V trimmed by 7 bases and J by 8 bases, 9 bases remained unmatched. Germline V gene data show CDR1 as PRHDT and CDR2 as FYEKMQ (reference sequence). The CDR3 region is CASNPGDREDSPLHF. CDR3 coding DNA: TGTGCCAGCAACCCGGGGGACAGGGAGGATTCACCCCTCCACTTT.

V usage is TRBV29-1 and J usage is TRBJ2-7; tentative D call: TRBD2 (6 bases). Germline V gene lookup returns CDR1 SQVTM and CDR2 ANQGSEA. V was trimmed by 2 bases and J by 3 bases, leaving 17 bases between them. This CDR3 spans 15 amino acids. CDR3 sequence reads: CSVEYRSEGDYEQYF. The CDR3 DNA is TGCAGCGTTGAATACAGGTCGGAGGGCGACTACGAGCAGTACTTC.

In regard to this clone: Distinct nucleotide sequences in the sample also encode this CDR3. The V call is TRBV12-5, the J call TRBJ2-1, with 8 bases that match TRBD2. There are 15 residues in the CDR3. Germline V lookup: CDR1 LGHNT, CDR2 FRNRAP. V gave up 5 bases and J gave up 5 bases; unmatched junction bases: 8. CDR3 protein: CASGRSGGANNEQFF. The DNA of the CDR3 is TGTGCTAGTGGTCGAAGCGGGGGAGCCAACAATGAGCAGTTCTTC.

The rearrangement uses TRBV30 and TRBJ1-1, with TRBD1 identical over 10 bases. Germline V CDR1 and CDR2: GTSNPN, SVGIG (reference sequence). CDR3 length equals 15 residues. Trimming took 0 bases from V and 4 from J; bases not matched to a gene: 5. CDR3 bases: TGTGCCTGGAGTGTATGGCGGACAGGGGGCACTGAAGCTTTCTTT. This codes for CAWSVWRTGGTEAFF.

In this sample, this clone turned up a few times. This chain links TRBV30 with TRBJ1-1, with D perhaps TRBD1 (5 bases). In germline, CDR1 is GTSNPN, CDR2 SVGIG (reference sequence). Deletions cut 1 base from V and 4 bases from J, with 16 bases between. This CDR3 contains 15 residues. The CDR3 bases are TGTGCCTGGAGTGGACAAGGCGGGGGAAGCACTGAAGCTTTCTTT. Residues: CAWSGQGGGSTEAFF.

This sequence joins TRBV28 and TRBJ2-5; D may be TRBD1 (6 bases). Germline-derived CDR1 and CDR2 are MDHEN and SYDVKM. V lost 2 bases to trimming and J lost 5 bases, with 12 bases between them. The CDR3 totals 14 residues. CDR3 sequence: CASSLEGGSETQYF. The CDR3 DNA follows: TGTGCCAGCAGTTTAGAAGGGGGTTCGGAGACCCAGTACTTC.

This clone appeared a few times. The chain is built from TRBV6-5 and TRBJ1-5; 7 nucleotides match TRBD1. CDR3 length equals 15 residues. V dropped 2 bases and J dropped 3; count of bases not matched to a gene: 4. Germline V gene sequence: CDR1 MNHEY, CDR2 SVGAGI. CDR3 nucleotide sequence: TGTGCCAGCAGTTACGAGGGGGCTGTCAATCAGCCCCAGCATTTT. This sequence encodes CASSYEGAVNQPQHF.

The V call is TRBV5-1, the J call TRBJ2-3; D is ambiguous. Trimming took 5 bases from V and 1 from J, leaving 11 bases between them. CDR3 length: 14 residues. The V gene's germline CDR1 is SGHRS and CDR2 YFSETQ. DNA for the CDR3: TGCGCCAGCAGGTCTTATCTAGGCACAGATACGCAGTATTTT. This translates into CASRSYLGTDTQYF.

The rearrangement joins TRBV6-6 to TRBJ1-2, with 8 positions matching TRBD1. Germline-derived CDR1 and CDR2 are MNHNY and SVGAGI (reference sequence). The ends lost 7 bases at V and 2 bases at J; junction bases unmatched: 9. CDR3 size: 15 residues. The CDR3 reads CASTRQGPPNYGYTF. As DNA, the CDR3 is TGTGCCAGCACAAGACAGGGGCCCCCAAACTATGGCTACACCTTC.

This chain links TRBV5-6 with TRBJ1-6, with no clear D. The CDR3 length is 15 residues. Trimming cost V 1 base and J 6 bases, with 11 bases left between them. Germline lookup yields CDR1 SGHDT and CDR2 YYEEEE. The CDR3 nucleotides read TGTGCCAGCAGCTTGTCAGCAGGACTTAATTCACCCCTCCACTTT. This encodes CASSLSAGLNSPLHF.

The V gene is TRBV5-6, the J gene TRBJ2-1; D unclear. Trimming pared 2 bases from V and 3 bases from J, leaving 18 bases between. Germline V CDR1 and CDR2: SGHDT, YYEEEE. CDR3 length: 17 amino acids. This CDR3 reads CASSFGIKRGLYNEQFF. CDR3 coding DNA: TGTGCCAGCAGCTTCGGAATCAAGCGTGGCCTCTACAATGAGCAGTTCTTC.

The chain combines TRBV30 with TRBJ1-4; no clear D. Germline CDR1 GTSNPN, CDR2 SVGIG (reference sequence). The CDR3 has 13 amino acids. V dropped 2 bases and J dropped 7 bases, with 11 bases sitting between them. CDR3 coding DNA: TGTGCCTGGAGTTCCAGAAGAGGTGAAAAACTGTTTTTT. Its translation is CAWSSRRGEKLFF.

The chain links TRBV9 to TRBJ2-3; D gene uncertain. The length of the CDR3 is 13 residues. Germline loops: CDR1 SGDLS, CDR2 YYNGEE. V shed 3 bases and J shed 0 bases, with 5 bases lying between them. This CDR3 is CASSGQSTDTQYF. CDR3 sequence (DNA): TGTGCCAGCAGCGGTCAAAGCACAGATACGCAGTATTTT.

This clone has just a few counts. The gene calls are TRBV27 and TRBJ1-4, with 11 bases that match TRBD1. The CDR3 is 14 residues long. J lost 6 bases, V lost 7 bases, and 4 bases had no gene match. Per germline, CDR1 MNHEY and CDR2 SMNVEV (reference sequence). In DNA, the CDR3 is TGTGCCAGCACCCGGACAGGGGGCCATGAAAAACTGTTTTTT. Translation: CASTRTGGHEKLFF. Based on the CDR3 plus reference TRBV27 and TRBJ1-4, the full variable domain is EAQVTQNPRYLITVTGKKLTVTCSQNMNHEYMSWYRQDPGLGLRQIYYSMNVEVTDKGDVPEGYKVSRKEKRNFPLILESPSPNQTSLYFCASTRTGGHEKLFFGSGTQLSVL.

Of note for this clone: The same CDR3 also results from other DNA sequences found in this sample. The rearrangement links TRBV19 to TRBJ1-5; D ambiguous. Germline V CDR1 and CDR2: LNHDA, SQIVND (reference sequence). The CDR3 length is 15 residues. V was cut by 5 bases and J by 0 bases, with 11 bases left in between. DNA of the CDR3: TGTGCCAGTAGTGCCGGACGGGATAGCAATCAGCCCCAGCATTTT. This translates into CASSAGRDSNQPQHF.

The chain carries TRBV7-9 and TRBJ1-1; TRBD1 matches 7 bases. The J segment lost 3 bases and the V segment lost 5 bases, leaving 6 bases of the junction unmatched. The germline gives CDR1 SEHNR, CDR2 FQNEAQ (reference sequence). This CDR3 has 14 amino acids. CDR3 loop: CASSRQGRDTEAFF. In nucleotides, the CDR3 is TGTGCCAGCAGCCGACAGGGCCGGGACACTGAAGCTTTCTTT. The full variable domain, with the rest looked up from reference TRBV7-9 and TRBJ1-1, is DTGVSQNPRHKITKRGQNVTFRCDPISEHNRLYWYRQTLGQGPEFLTYFQNEAQLEKSRLLSDRFSAERPKGSFSTLEIQRTEQGDSAMYLCASSRQGRDTEAFFGQGTRLTVV.

The chain recombines TRBV4-1 with TRBJ2-3; the D gene is possibly TRBD1 (7 bases). From germline, CDR1 is MGHRA and CDR2 YSYEKL. The ends were cut back, 4 bases at V and 2 bases at J, with 16 bases in the middle. The CDR3 is 16 residues long. The CDR3 DNA is TGCGCCAGCAGCCTACAAACAGGGGACTTCACAGATACGCAGTATTTT. As protein: CASSLQTGDFTDTQYF.

V gene TRBV25-1 combines with J gene TRBJ2-1; no clear D. The V gene lost 1 base and the J gene lost 9 bases, with 7 bases spanning the gap. The CDR3 contains 12 residues. The V gene's germline CDR1 is MGHDK and CDR2 SYGVNS. The CDR3 nucleotides are TGTGCCAGCAGTGAATCGGTCACTGAGCAGTTCTTC. This codes for CASSESVTEQFF.

Details on this clone: The same CDR3 also results from other DNA sequences found in this sample. This chain joins TRBV4-1 and TRBJ1-4; D call uncertain. The germline V gene encodes CDR1 MGHRA and CDR2 YSYEKL. This CDR3 region has 13 residues. V lost 1 base, J lost 8 bases, and 8 bases lay in between. Here the CDR3 reads CASSQVVREKLFF. CDR3 bases: TGCGCCAGCAGCCAAGTTGTTCGGGAAAAACTGTTTTTT.

The sample holds one count of this clone. The chain combines TRBV30 with TRBJ2-3, with 9 positions matching TRBD1. Germline-derived CDR1 and CDR2 are GTSNPN and SVGIG (reference sequence). The CDR3 has 15 residues. Losses at the gene ends were 5 bases for V and 5 bases for J; bases not matched to a gene: 11. The CDR3 sequence: CAWGTGTGWQDTQYF. The CDR3 region has the DNA TGTGCCTGGGGAACCGGGACAGGGTGGCAAGATACGCAGTATTTT.

This clone was seen only a few times. V is TRBV18 and J is TRBJ1-1; 10 bases are shared with TRBD1. The CDR3 totals 13 residues. Trimming took 6 bases from V and 5 from J; bases not matched to a gene: 3. Germline CDR1 KGHSH, CDR2 LQKENI. In nucleotides, the CDR3 is TGTGCCAGCTCGGGGGACAGGGGTACTGAAGCTTTCTTT. Its translation: CASSGDRGTEAFF.

About this clone itself: Germline and junction disagree at one end, which may indicate a read error. The chain joins TRBV11-1 to TRBJ1-1; a weak D match, TRBD1 (5 bases). Germline CDR1 SGHAT, CDR2 FQDESV (reference sequence). This CDR3 spans 15 amino acids. CDR3 region: CASTLVGGKDTEAFF. DNA for the CDR3: TGTGCCAGCACCTTAGTCGGGGGGAAGGACACTGAAGCTTTCTTT.

The V gene is TRBV27, the J gene TRBJ2-3, with 11 bases fitting TRBD2. The CDR3 runs 15 residues. The V gene's germline CDR1 is MNHEY and CDR2 SMNVEV (reference sequence). Germline trimming cut 7 bases from V and 5 bases from J; bases unmatched to any gene: 8. The CDR3 DNA reads as TGTGCCAGCATTACTTATAGCGGGGGGGGAGATACGCAGTATTTT. This translates into CASITYSGGGDTQYF.

The CDR3, as DNA: TGTGCTAGTGGTTTGAGCTTGATACGCGAGCAGTACTTC. The encoded protein is CASGLSLIREQYF. The rearrangement uses TRBV12-5 and TRBJ2-7; D call uncertain. V shed 2 bases and J shed 6 bases, with 11 bases lying between them. The CDR3 covers 13 residues. The V gene's germline CDR1 is LGHNT and CDR2 FRNRAP.

The rearrangement joins TRBV30 to TRBJ1-3; D is unclear. The germline gives CDR1 GTSNPN, CDR2 SVGIG (reference sequence). This CDR3 has 14 amino acids. V was trimmed by 1 base and J by 0 bases, leaving 7 bases between them. CDR3 loop: CAWSDGLSGNTIYF. As DNA, the CDR3 is TGTGCCTGGAGTGATGGGCTCTCTGGAAACACCATATATTTT.

The V call is TRBV30, the J call TRBJ2-7, with TRBD2 matching 8 bases. The CDR3 is 13 residues long. Germline V CDR1 and CDR2: GTSNPN, SVGIG (reference sequence). V shed 4 bases, J shed 4 bases, and the junction held 6 bases outside the gene matches. Written as DNA, the CDR3 is TGTGCCTGGACCACGGGACTAGGGTACGAGCAGTACTTC. Amino acid sequence: CAWTTGLGYEQYF.